This T cell receptor (beta chain) is drawn from a study of read filtering for tumor transcriptome and immune sequencing. The overall study: Whole-transcriptome libraries were prepared after DNase treatment.

CDR1 KGHSH and CDR2 LQKENI come from the germline V gene. The CDR3 loop spans 13 amino acids. This library used around 400 ng RNA and molecular barcoded adaptors spanning alpha/delta and beta/gamma chains. TCRdb called the reads again in MiXCR, with one record for every CDR3 protein. The profile covers 100,000 to 150,000 distinct CDR3 sequences, with 10% to 15% appearing a single time and more than 9.5% taken by the ten largest. As to this clonotype: A much larger clone differs by one base, so this may be a read error.

V gene TRBV18 combines with J gene TRBJ1-1; a possible D gene is TRBD1 (5 bases). The TCR originated in a donor at least 40 years old with multiple myeloma. The sample consisted of a population of CD138-negative cells sorted from bone marrow. The CDR3 loop is CASSPPRGTGAFF. In nucleotides, the CDR3 is TGTGCCAGCTCACCACCGAGGGGAACTGGAGCTTTCTTT.